Listed below are T cell receptor beta chains from one sample, sequenced in a study of cytomegalovirus exposure and HLA in healthy donors. The repertoire was sequenced with immunoSEQ multiplex PCR; TCRdb's copy has only in-frame clones and lacks some. The sample carries 250,000 to 350,000 clones, about 75% recorded once. The sequenced sample consisted of PBMCs. The receptors here all came from a female donor in good health and CMV-seronegative. The CDR3 runs from the conserved cysteine through the conserved F or W. D genes are given only for firm matches. Clone size is given for some rows only: seen once, a few or many times, or a class if the clone is expanded.

.	TRBV19	TRBD2	TRBJ2-4	TGTGCCAGCCGGGGACTAGCGGGAAGGGATGGAGCCAAAAACATTCAGTACTTC	CASRGLAGRDGAKNIQYF
.	TRBV7-2	TRBD1	TRBJ2-7	TGTGCCAGCAGCTTAGGGACAGGGGCCTCCTACGAGCAGTACTTC	CASSLGTGASYEQYF
once	TRBV6-1	.	TRBJ1-2	TGTGCCAGCAGTGAAGGGCCAGGTCCGACCGCCTATGGCTACACCTTC	CASSEGPGPTAYGYTF
.	TRBV15	.	TRBJ2-1	TGTGCCACCAGCAGAGATATGGAGGCCTACAATGAGCAGTTCTTC	CATSRDMEAYNEQFF
.	TRBV7-9	.	TRBJ2-1	TGTTCCAGCAGCTTAGAAAAGGGGAAGATCGGTGAGCAGTTCTTC	CSSSLEKGKIGEQFF
once	TRBV18	.	TRBJ1-5	TGTGCCAGCTCACCGGGGAGGGGTTCTCAGCCCCAGCATTTT	CASSPGRGSQPQHF
.	TRBV7-9	.	TRBJ2-5	TGTGCCAGCAGCTTCGAGTACCAAGAGACCCAGTACTTC	CASSFEYQETQYF
once	TRBV2	TRBD1	TRBJ2-7	TGTGCCAGCAGGGGACAGGGGGTATACGAGCAGTACTTC	CASRGQGVYEQYF
.	TRBV7-8	.	TRBJ2-7	TGTGCCAGCAGCCCTGCCTACGAGCAGTACTTC	CASSPAYEQYF
.	TRBV19	TRBD1	TRBJ1-2	TGTGCCAGTATCGCAGGGGGCGCAGGCAGTGGCTACACCTTC	CASIAGGAGSGYTF
.	TRBV5-1	.	TRBJ2-1	TGCGCCAGCAGCTTGGATAGCGCCGCCTACAATGAGCAGTTCTTC	CASSLDSAAYNEQFF
.	TRBV7-9	TRBD2	TRBJ2-2	TGTGCCAGTATCCCGATGGGACTAGCGTTCGGGGAGCTGTTTTTT	CASIPMGLAFGELFF
.	TRBV30	TRBD1	TRBJ1-5	TGTGCCTGCCGCGACAGGGAGGATCAGCCCCAGCATTTT	CACRDREDQPQHF
once	TRBV7-3	.	TRBJ2-2	TGTGCCAGCGCTGACAGCAACACCGGGGAGCTGTTTTTT	CASADSNTGELFF